This T cell receptor (beta chain) was documented in a study of shared clonotypes between healthy human individuals. Study-wide results and caveats: Naive subsets tended to show greater estimated richness than memory subsets. Non-shared clonotypes showed lower generation probabilities than clonotypes common to all four donors.

In germline, CDR1 is SGHDN, CDR2 FVKESK. Between the trimmed V and J ends, which lost 4 bases and 2 bases, there was a span of 12 bases. CDR3 length: 14 residues. CD45RO-negative CD8 cells positively selected for CCR7 made up the naive population, which excluded terminally differentiated effector memory CD45RA+ cells. Those who donated were healthy HIV-negative adults, with no recent acute infections or vaccinations reported. Points on this clone: The target antigen is unknown.

On sorted subsets, replicate PCRs used approximately 190 ng DNA, or 27,000 or so T cell genomes. Assay used: immunoSEQ multiplex PCR; TCRdb lists only in-frame clones, some missing. The table shows about 1,800,000 clones, with just under 95% occurring only once. Sequencing was performed on naive CD8+ T cells sorted from blood. V and J are TRBV14 and TRBJ2-7; D not certain. The receptor's source is a man between 18 and 35 years old in good health. CDR3 coding DNA: TGTGCCAGCAGCCTCGGGCAGGCCGCCTACGAGCAGTACTTC. Translating gives CASSLGQAAYEQYF.